The source of this TCR beta chain is a study of shared clonotypes between healthy human individuals. Study-level results: The small donor group covered limited genetic and exposure diversity.

Each subset's genomic DNA was split evenly across several immunoSEQ plates. In the original analysis: Filtering of immunoSEQ junctional sequences could not match full-length read filtering. Libraries were prepared by immunoSEQ multiplex PCR; TCRdb keeps only in-frame clonotypes and omits some of them. D and trimming were read from the DNA, whereas the V and J calls and clone size are those reported in that table. The sample yields about 1.5 million clones, roughly 97% seen once. The CDR3 sequence is 11 residues long. Germline-derived CDR1 and CDR2 are MNHNS and SASEGT. V lost 4 bases and J lost 10, with 10 bases in between. A remark on this clone: As yet, its antigen is unknown.

Specimen: naive CD4+ T cells sorted from blood. Stated subset: CD45RA+ positively selected. This chain connects TRBV6-1 to TRBJ1-1; D may be TRBD1 (6 bases). This TCR came from a man aged 30-40 years in good health. CDR3 residues: CASSALQGAFF. DNA for the CDR3: TGTGCCAGCAGTGCATTACAGGGAGCTTTCTTT.